A single sample gave rise to the 21 T cell receptor beta chains below, sequenced in a study of CD8+CD57+ T cells in acquired aplastic anemia. Genomic DNA, serving as template, underwent TCR beta VDJ and CDR3 profiling. TCRdb reanalysed the reads using MiXCR and keeps one entry per CDR3 protein. Found here are around 200,000 distinct CDR3 sequences, approximately 52% of them singletons; the top ten hold 16%. Sequenced: sorted CD4+, CD8+, or CD8+CD57+ T cells (not recorded which) from PBMCs. These receptors came from a human donor in good health, serving as a control.

The sample holds a few counts of this clonotype. The chain recombines TRBV24-1 with TRBJ2-7, with D possibly called TRBD1 or TRBD2 (5 bases each). The CDR3 length is 17 residues. V was shortened by 1 base and J by 3 bases, with 18 bases between the two germline ends. Germline loops: CDR1 KGHDR, CDR2 SFDVKD. CDR3 coding DNA: TGTGCCACCAGTGATTTTTCCTCGGGGACGATTGGCTACGAGCAGTACTTC. This codes for CATSDFSSGTIGYEQYF.

This clonotype was detected many times. The genes are TRBV7-9 and TRBJ2-7; 8 bases align to TRBD1. With 0 bases clipped from V and 5 bases from J, the junction kept 6 bases outside the gene matches. This CDR3 is built from 15 residues. Germline CDR1 reads SEHNR; CDR2 reads FQNEAQ (reference sequence). CDR3 sequence (DNA): TGTGCCAGCAGCTTAGCCGGACAGGGAGTCGACGAGCAGTACTTC. This sequence encodes CASSLAGQGVDEQYF.

The V call is TRBV19, the J call TRBJ2-3; 7 nucleotides agree with TRBD2. Germline CDR1 is LNHDA and CDR2 is SQIVND (reference sequence). The V segment lost 4 bases and the J segment 4 bases; nucleotides outside the gene matches: 8. The CDR3 is 15 amino acids. CDR3 coding DNA: TGTGCCAGTAGTACAATGGGGGGAGGGGCAGATACGCAGTATTTT. Translating it yields CASSTMGGGADTQYF.

The chain couples TRBV29-1 to TRBJ1-2, with unresolved D. Per germline, CDR1 SQVTM and CDR2 ANQGSEA. Trimming cost V 3 bases and J 2 bases, with 7 bases left between them. The CDR3 runs 12 residues. The CDR3 DNA reads TGCAGCGTTGAGAGTAGCAACTATGGCTACACCTTC. Amino acids: CSVESSNYGYTF.

The V gene is TRBV12-3 or TRBV12-4, the J gene TRBJ2-3, with 8 bases that match TRBD2. V lost 5 bases, J lost 2 bases, and 6 bases stayed unmatched. The CDR3 extends over 15 amino acids. The CDR3 spells CASSPQAGATDTQYF. The CDR3 DNA reads as TGTGCCAGCAGTCCACAAGCGGGGGCCACAGATACGCAGTATTTT.

This rearrangement joins TRBV9 to TRBJ1-3; D might be TRBD1 (5 bases). Looked up from germline, CDR1 is SGDLS and CDR2 is YYNGEE. Between the trimmed V and J ends, which lost 4 bases and 2 bases, there was a span of 16 bases. This CDR3 is 16 amino acids long. The CDR3 DNA reads TGTGCCAGCAGCCCCGACCTGACAGCCCCTGGAAACACCATATATTTT. It yields the protein CASSPDLTAPGNTIYF. Full variable domain (remainder filled in from reference TRBV9 and TRBJ1-3): DSGVTQTPKHLITATGQRVTLRCSPRSGDLSVYWYQQSLDQGLQFLIQYYNGEERAKGNILERFSAQQFPDLHSELNLSSLELGDSALYFCASSPDLTAPGNTIYFGEGSWLTVV.

This clonotype turned up a few times. The chain joins TRBV20-1 to TRBJ2-7; 11 nucleotides line up with TRBD2. The CDR3 is 13 residues long. Germline V gene data show CDR1 as DFQATT and CDR2 as SNEGSKA (reference sequence). Unmatched junction bases numbered 2, after V lost 5 bases and J lost 2 bases. CDR3 loop: CSAALAGAYEQYF. In DNA, the CDR3 is TGCAGTGCTGCACTAGCGGGGGCCTACGAGCAGTACTTC.

Worth noting for this clonotype: A read error is likely, as this CDR3 ends without the conserved phenylalanine or tryptophan. The V call is TRBV7-2, the J call TRBJ1-5; TRBD1 matches at 7 bases. Germline V lookup: CDR1 SGHTA, CDR2 FQGNSA. V lost 4 bases to trimming and J lost 2 bases; unmatched junction nucleotides: 23. The CDR3 runs 21 residues. CDR3 sequence (DNA): TGTGCCAGCAGCTCACAGACTAGCGGGGACAAACCGACAGGGCGCAATCAGCCCCAGCATCTT. Its translation: CASSSQTSGDKPTGRNQPQHL.

This clonotype was counted many times. This chain links TRBV13 with TRBJ2-5, with TRBD2 identical over 10 bases. V shed 3 bases, J shed 5 bases, and the junction held 9 bases outside the gene matches. This CDR3 has 16 residues. The V gene's germline CDR1 is PRHDT and CDR2 FYEKMQ (reference sequence). CDR3 loop: CASSFKSGGASETQYF. The DNA for the CDR3 is TGTGCCAGCAGCTTCAAAAGCGGGGGGGCATCGGAGACCCAGTACTTC.

In this sample, this clonotype turned up many times. The rearrangement links TRBV28 to TRBJ1-5; D call uncertain. Germline values: CDR1 MDHEN, CDR2 SYDVKM. The CDR3 covers 15 residues. V gave up 2 bases and J gave up 0 bases, with 8 bases separating them. Written as DNA, the CDR3 is TGTGCCAGCAGTTTAGGGAGTTATAGCAATCAGCCCCAGCATTTT. As protein: CASSLGSYSNQPQHF.

This clonotype was found many times. The chain employs TRBV12-3 or TRBV12-4 and TRBJ1-2; 8 bases are a match to TRBD1. The V gene end was trimmed by 3 bases and the J gene end by 7 bases; junction bases not matched to a gene: 7. This CDR3 is 14 amino acids long. The CDR3 here is CASSFPLGQGGYTF. The CDR3 DNA reads as TGTGCCAGCAGTTTCCCCCTTGGACAGGGTGGCTACACCTTC.

This clonotype was detected many times. This rearrangement joins TRBV5-6 to TRBJ2-1; 10 nucleotides align to TRBD2. The CDR3 runs 14 residues. CDR1 and CDR2 (germline): SGHDT, YYEEEE. The V and J ends lost 9 bases and 4 bases, in that order; junction bases with no gene match: 7. CDR3 sequence: CATQLAGRYNEQFF. The CDR3 DNA follows: TGTGCCACACAACTAGCGGGGAGATACAATGAGCAGTTCTTC.

This clonotype was seen at least ten times. The chain couples TRBV10-3 to TRBJ1-1, with TRBD1 matching over 9 bases. The junction had 6 bases not matched to a gene; V was cut back by 5 bases and J by 5 bases. CDR1 is ENHRY and CDR2 is SYGVKD in the germline V gene. The CDR3 sequence is 14 residues long. For the CDR3, the DNA is TGTGCCATCAGTACACAGGGGGCGAATACTGAAGCTTTCTTT. Protein sequence: CAISTQGANTEAFF.

This clonotype was observed a single time. The V and J genes are TRBV7-7 and TRBJ2-7; the match to TRBD1 covers 9 bases. The junction had 8 bases not matched to a gene; V was cut back by 5 bases and J by 6 bases. The germline gives CDR1 SSHAT, CDR2 FNYEAQ (reference sequence). This CDR3 is built from 14 residues. CDR3 coding DNA: TGTGCCAGCAGCGCGGACAGGGGATCGTCCGAGCAGTACTTC. Its protein product is CASSADRGSSEQYF.

There are many counts of this clonotype. The genes are TRBV9 and TRBJ2-1; tentative D call: TRBD2 (7 bases). From germline, CDR1 is SGDLS and CDR2 YYNGEE. The CDR3 is 13 residues long. With 8 bases removed from V and 9 bases from J, the gap between germline ends came to 18 bases. The CDR3 reads CASGRWGGVEQFF. For the CDR3, the DNA is TGTGCCAGTGGGCGCTGGGGGGGCGTTGAGCAGTTCTTC.

About this clonotype: Being one base from a much bigger clone, this may be a read error. The chain recombines TRBV30 with TRBJ1-4; D is unclear. The CDR3 extends over 13 amino acids. The V gene's germline CDR1 is GTSNPN and CDR2 SVGIG (reference sequence). This CDR3 is CAWSAGRDEKLLF. For the CDR3, the DNA is TGTGCCTGGAGTGCGGGGAGGGATGAAAAACTGCTTTTT.

Regarding this clonotype: One end of the junction does not line up with germline, which may come from a read error. V usage is TRBV7-6 and J usage is TRBJ2-5; D unclear. The CDR3 spans 12 residues. CDR1 and CDR2 (germline): SGHVS, FNYEAQ. The CDR3 sequence: CASSPPQETQHF. CDR3 nucleotides: TGTGCCAGCTCACCCCCCCAAGAGACCCAGCACTTC.

The chain couples TRBV19 to TRBJ1-1; possible D gene TRBD1, 5 bases. Germline V gives CDR1 LNHDA, CDR2 SQIVND (reference sequence). The CDR3 consists of 12 residues. V was clipped by 7 bases and J by 1 base, with 7 bases between them. Here the CDR3 reads CASTGRNTEAFF. CDR3 DNA sequence: TGTGCCAGTACAGGGCGGAACACTGAAGCTTTCTTT.

This clonotype has ten or more counts. The chain links TRBV5-1 to TRBJ2-2, with 8 nucleotides matching TRBD2. The V gene's germline CDR1 is SGHRS and CDR2 YFSETQ. The CDR3 extends over 15 amino acids. V was clipped by 6 bases and J by 0 bases; unmatched bases: 4. For the CDR3, the DNA is TGCGCCAGCATGGGGGGACTAGCGAACACCGGGGAGCTGTTTTTT. It yields the protein CASMGGLANTGELFF.

This clonotype was detected many times. V usage is TRBV6-6 and J usage is TRBJ1-4, with a tentative D call TRBD1 (6 bases). The length of the CDR3 is 14 residues. Germline V gene sequence: CDR1 MNHNY, CDR2 SVGAGI (reference sequence). V gave up 4 bases and J gave up 5 bases, with 11 bases separating them. This CDR3 is CASSLTGLNEKLFF. For the CDR3, the DNA is TGTGCCAGCAGTTTAACAGGGTTAAATGAAAAACTGTTTTTT.

In regard to this clonotype: The junction differs from germline at one of its ends, possibly a read error. This chain joins TRBV5-1 and TRBJ1-1; tentative D call: TRBD1 (5 bases). The V gene's germline CDR1 is SGHRS and CDR2 YFSETQ. This CDR3 has 15 residues. CDR3 nucleotide sequence: TGCGCCAGCAGCTTGAGGGTGGACGGGACCACTGATGCTTTCTTT. Its translation is CASSLRVDGTTDAFF.